The present TCR beta chain was sequenced within a study of neoadjuvant anti-PD-1 for oral cavity cancer. Six replicates per PBMC sample, mostly from around 500 ng of genomic DNA. Clones were sequenced by immunoSEQ multiplex PCR, and TCRdb holds only the in-frame ones, with some missing. The sample consists of around 16,000 clones, less than 70% of them appearing once. These newly diagnosed stage II-IVA oral cavity squamous cell carcinoma patients had no prior systemic or radiation treatment. Cohort: HPV-negative, locally advanced oral cavity squamous cell carcinoma patients. The receptor was isolated from a person aged 40 to 85 with oral cavity squamous cell carcinoma. The sequencing used PBMCs, collected before nivolumab (anti-PD-1) treatment.

Here the CDR3 DNA reads TGCGCCAGCAGCCCAGCGACAGGGTTTGGCTACACCTTC. This codes for CASSPATGFGYTF. The chain is built from TRBV5-1 and TRBJ1-2; TRBD1 agrees at 7 bases. J gave up 7 bases and V 4 bases, and 7 bases lay outside the gene matches. This CDR3 spans 13 amino acids. CDR1 and CDR2 from the germline V gene are SGHRS and YFSETQ.